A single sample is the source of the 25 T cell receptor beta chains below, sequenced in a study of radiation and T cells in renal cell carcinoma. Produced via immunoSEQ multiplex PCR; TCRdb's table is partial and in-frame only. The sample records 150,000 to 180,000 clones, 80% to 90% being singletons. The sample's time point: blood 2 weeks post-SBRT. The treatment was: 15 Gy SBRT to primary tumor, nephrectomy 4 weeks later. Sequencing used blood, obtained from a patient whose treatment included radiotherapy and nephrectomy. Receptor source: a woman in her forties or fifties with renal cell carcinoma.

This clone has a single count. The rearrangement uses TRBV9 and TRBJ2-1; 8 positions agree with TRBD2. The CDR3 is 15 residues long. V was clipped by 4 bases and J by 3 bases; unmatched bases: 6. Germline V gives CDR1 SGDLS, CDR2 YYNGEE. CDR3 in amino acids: CASSYSGAHYNEQFF. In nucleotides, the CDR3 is TGTGCCAGCAGCTATAGCGGGGCGCACTACAATGAGCAGTTCTTC.

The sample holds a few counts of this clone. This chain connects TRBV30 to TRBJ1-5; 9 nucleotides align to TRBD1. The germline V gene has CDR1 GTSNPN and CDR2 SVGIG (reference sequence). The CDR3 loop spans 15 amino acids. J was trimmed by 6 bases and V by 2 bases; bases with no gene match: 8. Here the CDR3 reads CAWSRRDRVGQPQHF. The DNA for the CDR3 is TGTGCCTGGAGTAGACGGGACAGGGTGGGTCAGCCCCAGCATTTT.

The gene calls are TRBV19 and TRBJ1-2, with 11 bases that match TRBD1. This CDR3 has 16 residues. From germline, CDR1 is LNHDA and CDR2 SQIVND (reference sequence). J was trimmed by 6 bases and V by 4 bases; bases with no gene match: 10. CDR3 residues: CASSSPWTGGSDGYTF. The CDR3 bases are TGTGCCAGTAGTAGCCCCTGGACAGGGGGCTCTGATGGCTACACCTTC.

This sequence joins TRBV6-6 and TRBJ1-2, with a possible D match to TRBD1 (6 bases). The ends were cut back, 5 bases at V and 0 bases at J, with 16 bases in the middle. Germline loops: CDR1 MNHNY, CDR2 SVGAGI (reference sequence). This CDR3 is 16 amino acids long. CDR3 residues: CASSPTGRMANYGYTF. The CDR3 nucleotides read TGTGCCAGCAGTCCTACAGGGAGGATGGCTAACTATGGCTACACCTTC.

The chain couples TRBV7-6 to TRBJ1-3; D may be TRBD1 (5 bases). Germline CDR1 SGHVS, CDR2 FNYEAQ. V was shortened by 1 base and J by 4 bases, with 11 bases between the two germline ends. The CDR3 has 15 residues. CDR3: CASSLGQGLGNTIYF. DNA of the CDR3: TGTGCCAGCAGCTTAGGGCAGGGATTAGGAAACACCATATATTTT.

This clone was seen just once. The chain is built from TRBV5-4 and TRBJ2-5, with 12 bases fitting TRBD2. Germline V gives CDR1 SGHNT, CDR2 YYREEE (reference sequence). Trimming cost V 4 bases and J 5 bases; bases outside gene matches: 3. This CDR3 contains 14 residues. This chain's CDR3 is CASSTSGGQETQYF. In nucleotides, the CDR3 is TGTGCCAGCAGCACTAGCGGGGGGCAGGAGACCCAGTACTTC. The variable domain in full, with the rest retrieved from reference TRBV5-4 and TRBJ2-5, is ETGVTQSPTHLIKTRGQQVTLRCSSQSGHNTVSWYQQALGQGPQFIFQYYREEENGRGNFPPRFSGLQFPNYSSELNVNALELDDSALYLCASSTSGGQETQYFGPGTRLLVL.

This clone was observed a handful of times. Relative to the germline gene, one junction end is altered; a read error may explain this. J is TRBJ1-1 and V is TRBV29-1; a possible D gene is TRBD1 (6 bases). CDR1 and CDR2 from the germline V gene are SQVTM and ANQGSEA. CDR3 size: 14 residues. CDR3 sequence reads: CSAEDRPLNTEAFF. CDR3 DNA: TGCAGCGCTGAAGACAGGCCTTTGAACACTGAAGCTTTCTTT.

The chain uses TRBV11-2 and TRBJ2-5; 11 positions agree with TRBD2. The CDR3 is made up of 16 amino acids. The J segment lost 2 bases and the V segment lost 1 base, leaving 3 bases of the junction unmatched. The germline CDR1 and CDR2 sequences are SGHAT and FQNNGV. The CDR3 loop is CASSLGVAGGQETQYF. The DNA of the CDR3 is TGTGCCAGCAGCTTAGGAGTAGCGGGGGGGCAAGAGACCCAGTACTTC.

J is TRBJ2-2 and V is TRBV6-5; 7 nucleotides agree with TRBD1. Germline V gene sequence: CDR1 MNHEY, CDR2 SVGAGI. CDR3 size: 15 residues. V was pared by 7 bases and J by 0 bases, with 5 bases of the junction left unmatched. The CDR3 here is CASTQDRPNTGELFF. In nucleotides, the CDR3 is TGTGCCAGCACCCAGGACAGGCCGAACACCGGGGAGCTGTTTTTT.

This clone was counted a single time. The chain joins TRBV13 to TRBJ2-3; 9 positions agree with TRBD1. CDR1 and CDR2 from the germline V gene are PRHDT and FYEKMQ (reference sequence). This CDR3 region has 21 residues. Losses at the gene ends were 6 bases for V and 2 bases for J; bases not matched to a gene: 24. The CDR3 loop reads CASSSTPGQGLVWGSTDTQYF. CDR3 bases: TGTGCCAGCAGTTCCACCCCAGGACAGGGGTTGGTGTGGGGATCCACAGATACGCAGTATTTT.

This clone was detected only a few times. As DNA, the CDR3 is TGCAGCGTTGTTACAGGGGCAACTAATGAAAAACTGTTTTTT. Protein product: CSVVTGATNEKLFF. The rearrangement joins TRBV29-1 to TRBJ1-4; TRBD1 matches at 7 bases. The V gene end was trimmed by 4 bases and the J gene end by 0 bases; junction bases not matched to a gene: 2. This CDR3 comprises 14 residues. CDR1 is SQVTM, CDR2 ANQGSEA, per germline.

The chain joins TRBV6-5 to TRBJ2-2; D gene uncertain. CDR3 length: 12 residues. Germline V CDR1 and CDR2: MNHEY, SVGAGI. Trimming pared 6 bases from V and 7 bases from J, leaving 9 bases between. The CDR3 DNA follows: TGTGCCAGCAGCACGGACGTCGGGGAGCTGTTTTTT. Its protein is CASSTDVGELFF.

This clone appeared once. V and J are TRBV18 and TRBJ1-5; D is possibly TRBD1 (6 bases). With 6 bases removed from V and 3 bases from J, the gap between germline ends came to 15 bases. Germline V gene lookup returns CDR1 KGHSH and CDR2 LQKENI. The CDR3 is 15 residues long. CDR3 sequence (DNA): TGTGCCAGCTCCCCATTGAGGGGGGACAATCAGCCCCAGCATTTT. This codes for CASSPLRGDNQPQHF.

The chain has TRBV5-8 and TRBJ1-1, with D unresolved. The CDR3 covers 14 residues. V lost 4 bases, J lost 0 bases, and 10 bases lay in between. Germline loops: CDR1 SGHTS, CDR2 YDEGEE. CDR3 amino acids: CASSPRNLNTEAFF. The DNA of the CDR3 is TGTGCCAGCAGCCCACGAAATTTGAACACTGAAGCTTTCTTT.

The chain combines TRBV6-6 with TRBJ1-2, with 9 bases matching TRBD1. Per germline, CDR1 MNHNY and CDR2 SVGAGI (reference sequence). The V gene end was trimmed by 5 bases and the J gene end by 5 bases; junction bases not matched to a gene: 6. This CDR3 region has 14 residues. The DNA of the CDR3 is TGTGCCAGCAGTCGCGGGACAGGGATTTATGGCTACACCTTC. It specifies CASSRGTGIYGYTF.

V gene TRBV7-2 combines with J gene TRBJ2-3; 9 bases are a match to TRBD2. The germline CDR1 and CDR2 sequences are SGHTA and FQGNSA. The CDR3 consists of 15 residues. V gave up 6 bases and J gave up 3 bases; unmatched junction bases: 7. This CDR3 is CASRRLAVSTDTQYF. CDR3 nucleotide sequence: TGTGCCAGCAGACGACTAGCGGTCTCGACAGATACGCAGTATTTT.

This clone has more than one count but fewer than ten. The CDR3: CASSLDREAFF. Written as DNA, the CDR3 is TGCGCCAGCAGCTTGGACAGGGAAGCTTTCTTT. The genes are TRBV5-1 and TRBJ1-1; D perhaps matches TRBD1 (5 bases). Germline values: CDR1 SGHRS, CDR2 YFSETQ. Trimming left V 0 bases short and J 8 bases short, with 5 bases between. The length of the CDR3 is 11 residues.

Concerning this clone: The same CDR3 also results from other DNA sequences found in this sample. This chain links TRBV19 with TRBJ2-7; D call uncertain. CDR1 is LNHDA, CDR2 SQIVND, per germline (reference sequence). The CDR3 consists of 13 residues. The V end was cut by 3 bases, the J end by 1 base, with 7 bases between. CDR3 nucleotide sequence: TGTGCCAGTAGTATCGGGCTATCCTACGAGCAGTACTTC. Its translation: CASSIGLSYEQYF.

CDR3 nucleotides: TGTGCCAGCAGTTACTCACGCGAGACCCAGTACTTC. Translated: CASSYSRETQYF. The rearrangement links TRBV6-5 to TRBJ2-5; D remains unclear. V was clipped by 0 bases and J by 5 bases, with 4 bases between them. The germline CDR1 and CDR2 sequences are MNHEY and SVGAGI. This CDR3 has 12 amino acids.

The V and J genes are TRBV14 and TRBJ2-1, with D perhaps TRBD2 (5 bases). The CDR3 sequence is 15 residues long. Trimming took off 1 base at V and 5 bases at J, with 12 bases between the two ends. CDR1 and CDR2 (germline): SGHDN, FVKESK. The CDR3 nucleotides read TGTGCCAGCAGCCAAGGAGGACTGAGAAACAATGAGCAGTTCTTC. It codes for CASSQGGLRNNEQFF. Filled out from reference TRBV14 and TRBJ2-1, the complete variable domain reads EAGVTQFPSHSVIEKGQTVTLRCDPISGHDNLYWYRRVMGKEIKFLLHFVKESKQDESGMPNNRFLAERTGGTYSTLKVQPAELEDSGVYFCASSQGGLRNNEQFFGPGTRLTVL.

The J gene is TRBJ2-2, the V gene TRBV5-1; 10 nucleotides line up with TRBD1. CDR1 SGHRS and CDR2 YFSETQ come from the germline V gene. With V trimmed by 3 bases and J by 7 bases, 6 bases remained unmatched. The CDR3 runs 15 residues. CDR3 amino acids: CASSYQGQGSGELFF. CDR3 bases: TGCGCCAGCAGCTATCAGGGACAGGGGAGCGGGGAGCTGTTTTTT.

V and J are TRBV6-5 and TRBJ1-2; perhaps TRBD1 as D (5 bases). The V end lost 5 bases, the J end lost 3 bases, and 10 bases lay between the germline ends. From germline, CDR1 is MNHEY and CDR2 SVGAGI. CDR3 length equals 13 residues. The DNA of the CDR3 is TGTGCCAGCAGTCGGGGGGGTGACTATGGCTACACCTTC. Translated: CASSRGGDYGYTF.

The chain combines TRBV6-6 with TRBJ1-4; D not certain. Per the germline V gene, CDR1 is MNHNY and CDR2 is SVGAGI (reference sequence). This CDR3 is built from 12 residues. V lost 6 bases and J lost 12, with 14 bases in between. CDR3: CASSSFGSELFF. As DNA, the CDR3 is TGTGCCAGCAGCTCGTTTGGTTCGGAACTGTTTTTT.

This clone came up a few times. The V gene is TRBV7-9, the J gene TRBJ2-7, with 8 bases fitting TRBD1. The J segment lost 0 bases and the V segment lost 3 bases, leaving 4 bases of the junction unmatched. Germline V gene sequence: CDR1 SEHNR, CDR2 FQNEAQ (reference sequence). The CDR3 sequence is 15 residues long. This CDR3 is CASSLYRGSSYEQYF. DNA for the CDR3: TGTGCCAGCAGCTTGTACAGGGGGTCCTCCTACGAGCAGTACTTC.

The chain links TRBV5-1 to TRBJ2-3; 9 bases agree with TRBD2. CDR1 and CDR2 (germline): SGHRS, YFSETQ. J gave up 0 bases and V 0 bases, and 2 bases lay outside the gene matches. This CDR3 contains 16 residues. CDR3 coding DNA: TGCGCCAGCAGCTTGGTGACTAGCGGTAGCACAGATACGCAGTATTTT. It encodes CASSLVTSGSTDTQYF. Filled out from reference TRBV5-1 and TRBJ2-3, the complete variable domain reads KAGVTQTPRYLIKTRGQQVTLSCSPISGHRSVSWYQQTPGQGLQFLFEYFSETQRNKGNFPGRFSGRQFSNSRSEMNVSTLELGDSALYLCASSLVTSGSTDTQYFGPGTRLTVL.